The 18 T cell receptor beta chains given below trace back to one sample, sequenced in a study of siplizumab effects on memory and regulatory T cells. Some clones are missing from TCRdb's copy, which holds only in-frame ones; the method was immunoSEQ multiplex PCR. Here the sample spans about 69,000 clones, approximately 88% being singletons. Sequences were obtained from Tregs sorted from blood. Source of these receptors: a human donor in good health.

V gene TRBV20-1 combines with J gene TRBJ1-2; D remains ambiguous. This CDR3 has 11 amino acids. CDR1 DFQATT and CDR2 SNEGSKA come from the germline V gene (reference sequence). V gave up 6 bases and J gave up 2 bases, with 7 bases separating them. For the CDR3, the DNA is TGCAGTGCCATGGGGAACTATGGCTACACCTTC. Its translation is CSAMGNYGYTF.

The chain joins TRBV18 to TRBJ2-5, with D possibly TRBD1 on 6 matching bases. V dropped 3 bases and J dropped 5 bases, with 13 bases sitting between them. CDR3 length equals 14 residues. The V gene's germline CDR1 is KGHSH and CDR2 LQKENI. The CDR3 DNA follows: TGTGCCAGCTCACCGGGTACAGGGATGGAGACCCAGTACTTC. Its translation: CASSPGTGMETQYF.

In its sample, this clone was seen once. The V call is TRBV7-9, the J call TRBJ2-3; 12 bases map to TRBD2. The V gene's germline CDR1 is SEHNR and CDR2 FQNEAQ (reference sequence). CDR3 size: 18 residues. V shed 4 bases and J 4 bases; nucleotides not matched to a gene: 12. CDR3 amino acids: CASSSGLAGTVFADTQYF. The CDR3 DNA reads TGTGCCAGCAGCTCCGGACTAGCGGGAACCGTATTCGCAGATACGCAGTATTTT. Combining the CDR3 with reference TRBV7-9 and TRBJ2-3 gives the whole variable domain DTGVSQNPRHKITKRGQNVTFRCDPISEHNRLYWYRQTLGQGPEFLTYFQNEAQLEKSRLLSDRFSAERPKGSFSTLEIQRTEQGDSAMYLCASSSGLAGTVFADTQYFGPGTRLTVL.

This chain links TRBV4-3 with TRBJ1-2; D gene unclear. Trimming left V 1 base short and J 8 bases short, with 14 bases between. Germline loops: CDR1 LGHNA, CDR2 YSLEER. This CDR3 has 14 residues. The CDR3 region has the DNA TGCGCCAGCAGCCAAGTGCCTCACCAAGGCGGCTACACCTTC. Translated, it gives CASSQVPHQGGYTF.

V and J are TRBV6-5 and TRBJ2-7; D is unclear. The CDR3 totals 11 residues. CDR1 is MNHEY, CDR2 SVGAGI, per germline. The ends were cut back, 6 bases at V and 3 bases at J, with 6 bases in the middle. In nucleotides, the CDR3 is TGTGCCAGCAGCTGGAACTACGAGCAGTACTTC. Translation gives CASSWNYEQYF.

This clone has just one count. The chain has TRBV30 and TRBJ2-6; TRBD1 matches at 8 bases. The CDR3 has 16 residues. Trimming removed 2 bases from V and 0 bases from J; junction bases left unmatched: 3. The V gene's germline CDR1 is GTSNPN and CDR2 SVGIG (reference sequence). The CDR3 sequence is CAWSQDRVSGANVLTF. The CDR3 DNA reads as TGTGCCTGGAGTCAGGACAGGGTCTCTGGGGCCAACGTCCTGACTTTC.

This clone has only one observation. The chain carries TRBV10-3 and TRBJ2-7; TRBD1 matches 7 bases. Germline CDR1 reads ENHRY; CDR2 reads SYGVKD. CDR3 size: 14 residues. Trimming removed 5 bases from V and 0 bases from J; junction bases left unmatched: 4. The CDR3 region is CAISSRDSSYEQYF. Here the CDR3 DNA reads TGTGCCATCAGTAGCCGGGACAGCTCCTACGAGCAGTACTTC.

The J gene is TRBJ1-5, the V gene TRBV28; a weak D match, TRBD1 (6 bases). This CDR3 comprises 14 residues. V was cut by 6 bases and J by 6 bases, with 15 bases left in between. Per germline, CDR1 MDHEN and CDR2 SYDVKM. The CDR3, as DNA: TGTGCCAGCAGCTCCGGACAGATGGTTCAGCCCCAGCATTTT. Its translation: CASSSGQMVQPQHF.

This rearrangement joins TRBV5-1 to TRBJ2-5; D is possibly TRBD1 or TRBD2 (6 bases each). CDR3 length: 14 residues. The V and J ends lost 4 bases and 5 bases respectively, with 15 bases between them. Germline assignment: CDR1 SGHRS and CDR2 YFSETQ. The CDR3: CASSRSWRGETQYF. The CDR3 DNA sequence: TGCGCCAGCAGCCGTTCCTGGAGGGGGGAGACCCAGTACTTC.

This clone is a singleton in its sample. V and J are TRBV30 and TRBJ2-3; the D is unclear. The CDR3 is made up of 11 amino acids. In germline, CDR1 is GTSNPN, CDR2 SVGIG (reference sequence). V lost 3 bases, J lost 12 bases, and 13 bases lay in between. The CDR3 spells CAWSQGQVQYF. The CDR3 DNA is TGTGCCTGGAGCCAAGGCCAGGTTCAGTATTTT.

The rearrangement joins TRBV5-1 to TRBJ2-3; TRBD2 aligns across 14 bases. The J segment lost 4 bases and the V segment lost 4 bases, leaving 5 bases of the junction unmatched. CDR1 and CDR2 (germline): SGHRS, YFSETQ. There are 16 residues in the CDR3. The CDR3 DNA is TGCGCCAGCAGCGCAGGGACTAGCGGGAGTGCAGATACGCAGTATTTT. It specifies CASSAGTSGSADTQYF.

The rearrangement links TRBV9 to TRBJ1-2; 12 bases align to TRBD1. Germline loops: CDR1 SGDLS, CDR2 YYNGEE. The CDR3 has 15 residues. V trimming: 4 bases; J trimming: 7 bases; junction bases outside the gene matches: 8. DNA for the CDR3: TGTGCCAGCAGCCAAACGGGACAGGGGGCGCGTGGCTACACCTTC. Translating gives CASSQTGQGARGYTF.

The chain couples TRBV19 to TRBJ1-2; unclear D gene. The CDR3 is 12 amino acids. Germline CDR1 reads LNHDA; CDR2 reads SQIVND (reference sequence). Trimming removed 8 bases from V and 3 bases from J, with 10 bases in between. For the CDR3, the DNA is TGTGCCAGTGAGGGAAGTGACTATGGCTACACCTTC. As protein: CASEGSDYGYTF.

The V gene is TRBV15, the J gene TRBJ2-2, with D hard to call. This CDR3 contains 13 residues. Germline values: CDR1 LNHNV, CDR2 YYDKDF (reference sequence). V was pared by 6 bases and J by 1 base, with 6 bases between. The CDR3 DNA sequence: TGTGCCACCAGGGCACGGAACACCGGGGAGCTGTTTTTT. Translating it yields CATRARNTGELFF.

The chain couples TRBV5-1 to TRBJ1-2; 9 bases agree with TRBD1. This CDR3 has 15 residues. In germline, CDR1 is SGHRS, CDR2 YFSETQ. Losses at the gene ends were 4 bases for V and 9 bases for J; bases not matched to a gene: 13. The CDR3 sequence is CASSVGGQGAIRYTF. In nucleotides, the CDR3 is TGCGCCAGCAGCGTCGGGGGACAGGGCGCCATTCGCTACACCTTC.

The chain uses TRBV19 and TRBJ2-6, with 8 bases lining up with TRBD1. Germline trimming cut 3 bases from V and 4 bases from J; bases unmatched to any gene: 2. This CDR3 contains 15 residues. CDR1 is LNHDA, CDR2 SQIVND, per germline (reference sequence). CDR3 DNA sequence: TGTGCCAGTAGTATCCAGGGGGCCGGGGCCAACGTCCTGACTTTC. Amino acids: CASSIQGAGANVLTF.

V and J are TRBV7-2 and TRBJ2-7; no definite D call. Trimming stripped 1 base from V and 2 bases from J, with 3 bases between. Germline CDR1 reads SGHTA; CDR2 reads FQGNSA. CDR3 size: 12 residues. CDR3: CASSLVAYEQYF. CDR3 sequence (DNA): TGTGCCAGCAGCTTAGTAGCCTACGAGCAGTACTTC.

The chain carries TRBV7-3 and TRBJ2-1; TRBD2 matches at 9 bases. Germline lookup yields CDR1 SGHTA and CDR2 FQGTGA. Trimming at V came to 0 bases and at J to 5 bases, leaving 5 bases not matched to a gene. CDR3 length: 16 residues. The CDR3 DNA follows: TGTGCCAGCAGCTTAACTGCGGGAGGGCGACACAATGAGCAGTTCTTC. Protein sequence: CASSLTAGGRHNEQFF.